One and the same sample provided the 3 T cell receptor beta chains below, sequenced in a study of control samples from healthy donors and cancer patients. Using immunoSEQ multiplex PCR, the repertoire was profiled, and TCRdb retains in-frame clones only, with some absent. The data hold 100,000 to 150,000 clones, with around nine tenths observed a single time. Sequencing was carried out using blood. The source of these receptors is a man aged 40-55 years in good health.

CDR3 amino acids: CASSFGSSETQYF. DNA of the CDR3: TGTGCCAGCAGCTTTGGGTCAAGCGAGACCCAGTACTTC. V gene TRBV11-2 combines with J gene TRBJ2-5, with D uncertain. Germline assignment: CDR1 SGHAT and CDR2 FQNNGV. Trimming pared 3 bases from V and 5 bases from J, leaving 10 bases between. This CDR3 comprises 13 residues.

The CDR3 DNA reads as TGTGCCAGCAGTTACTCTCTGGGGGCGACTGGAAACACCATATATTTT. Translation gives CASSYSLGATGNTIYF. The V call is TRBV6-2 or TRBV6-3, the J call TRBJ1-3; tentative D call: TRBD1 (6 bases). The germline V gene encodes CDR1 MNHEY and CDR2 SVGEGT. Trimming removed 0 bases from V and 2 bases from J, with 11 bases in between. This CDR3 has 16 residues.

The chain uses TRBV5-6 and TRBJ2-2; D may match TRBD1 or TRBD2 (5 bases each). Deletions cut 3 bases from V and 5 bases from J, with 20 bases between. The CDR3 runs 17 residues. CDR1 is SGHDT and CDR2 is YYEEEE in the germline V gene. In DNA, the CDR3 is TGTGCCAGCAGCTCCGTAGACACTTCGTGGGGGACCGGGGAGCTGTTTTTT. Protein product: CASSSVDTSWGTGELFF.